This T cell receptor (beta chain) was recorded in a study of CD8+ T cells in alopecia areata (dated by TCRdb to between 2018 and 2020). Describing the broader study: Treated patients were enrolled in an open-label pilot trial of oral tofacitinib, 5 to 10 mg twice daily, for moderate-to-severe alopecia areata. On the human side, TCRbeta sequencing was run on scalp tissue and on sorted CD4+ and CD8+ peripheral blood T cells from healthy controls and from alopecia areata patients with either patchy or totalis/universalis disease. Scalp clonality was compared among normal scalp (n=4), patchy alopecia areata scalp (n=8), and alopecia totalis/universalis scalp (n=8). The study used high-throughput TCRbeta sequencing to examine T cell clonal expansion in alopecia areata, in both the C3H/HeJ mouse model and human patients. Tofacitinib was given for 6 to 18 months, followed by 6 months of follow-up off drug to assess delayed response and recurrence. immunoSEQ multiplex PCR using 35 Vbeta forward primers and 13 Jbeta reverse primers was used to amplify TCRbeta CDR3 regions. RNA was extracted with the PAXgene miRNA kit for fixed scalp, the miRNeasy kit for PBMCs, and the RNeasy kit for mouse skin. Biopsies were taken from tofacitinib-treated patients at baseline and again at 4 and 24 weeks into treatment, and several of those patients also had a later scalp biopsy.

Beyond this particular receptor, the publication reports: Lesional scalp, especially in alopecia totalis/universalis, showed higher clonality and more expanded CD8+ clones than normal scalp, suggesting antigenic drive. Unlike mouse skin, where gammadelta T cells dominate, normal human skin contains resident alphabeta T cells that get sequenced too, which complicates analysis of the scalp TCR repertoire. TCR sequences shared between patients were less clear than in mice, possibly partly because of HLA diversity in the patient population.

Relative to germline, V is missing 6 bases and J is missing 6 bases, with 1 base of the junction outside any gene match. From the cysteine up to the phenylalanine, the CDR3 has a length of 13 residues. This entry keeps only the CDR3 DNA: 39 bases, framed from base 1. From the germline V gene (reference sequence), CDR1 is MNHEY and CDR2 is SMNVEV. The time point label here, explained by the study, means: baseline before oral tofacitinib. Peripheral blood and lesional scalp punch biopsies were obtained from patients with alopecia areata. PBMCs were isolated by density centrifugation and stained for CD3, CD4 and CD8, after which CD4+ and CD8+ T cells were sorted on a FACSAria. A note on this clone: The target of this receptor is not known. Base qualities are not at hand, and no much larger clone is one base apart. This CDR3 is also generated by other DNA sequences in the sample.

Preparation of the library involved the immunoSEQ multiplex PCR assay. To provide template for TCR sequencing, every sample had RNA extracted and reverse transcribed into cDNA. SuperScript III was used for first-strand cDNA synthesis, primed with a 2:1 mix of oligo-dT and random hexamers. A synthetic immune receptor repertoire was used to assess amplification bias, and residual bias was removed computationally. The original pipeline was this. Raw reads were preprocessed to remove errors, and CDR3 was defined by IMGT conventions from the conserved cysteine to phenylalanine. Clonality was calculated as 1 minus Shannon entropy normalized by log2 of the number of productive unique TCRs. CD4 or CD8 identity of scalp clones was inferred by cross-referencing scalp TCRbeta sequences with sorted blood CD4 and CD8 repertoires. What TCRdb holds here is the immuneACCESS table cut down to in-frame rearrangements. Part of the clones is not present; checked against another copy, under half of the missing clones reflect an unresolved V gene, and the others are unexplained. The DNA gave D and trimming, while V, J and clone size come from that table. A total of around 250,000 clones appear in this sample, less than 80% of them only once. The ten largest clones capture 1.2% of the sample.

The chain is made from TRBV27 and TRBJ1-6; 8 junctional bases match TRBD1. Sequenced material: CD4+ T cells sorted from blood, taken at week 0. The clonotype comes from a human donor with alopecia areata. The CDR3 region: CASRDRANSPLHF. The nucleotide sequence reads as follows: TGTGCCAGCAGGGACAGGGCTAATTCACCCCTCCACTTT.